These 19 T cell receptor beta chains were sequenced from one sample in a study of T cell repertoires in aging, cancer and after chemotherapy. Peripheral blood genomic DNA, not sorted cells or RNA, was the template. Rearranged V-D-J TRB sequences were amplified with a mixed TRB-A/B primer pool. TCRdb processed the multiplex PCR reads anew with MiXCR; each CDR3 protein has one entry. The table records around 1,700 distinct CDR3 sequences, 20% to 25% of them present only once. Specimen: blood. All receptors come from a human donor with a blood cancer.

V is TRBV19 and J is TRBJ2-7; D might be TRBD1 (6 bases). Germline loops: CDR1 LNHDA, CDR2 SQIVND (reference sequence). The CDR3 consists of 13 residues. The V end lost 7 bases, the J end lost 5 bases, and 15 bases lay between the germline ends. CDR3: CASTRGQGNEQYF. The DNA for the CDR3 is TGTGCCAGTACCAGAGGCCAGGGGAACGAGCAGTACTTC.

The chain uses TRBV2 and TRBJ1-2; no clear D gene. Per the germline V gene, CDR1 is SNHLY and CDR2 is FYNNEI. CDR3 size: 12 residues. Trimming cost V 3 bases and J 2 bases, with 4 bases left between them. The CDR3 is CASSDPNYGYTF. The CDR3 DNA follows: TGTGCCAGCAGTGACCCAAACTATGGCTACACCTTC.

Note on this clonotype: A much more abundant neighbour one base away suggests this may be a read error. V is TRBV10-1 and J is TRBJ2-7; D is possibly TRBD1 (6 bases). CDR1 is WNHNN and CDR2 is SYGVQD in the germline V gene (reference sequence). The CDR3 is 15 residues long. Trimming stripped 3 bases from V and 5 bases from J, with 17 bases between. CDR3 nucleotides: TGCGCCAGCAGTGAACCACCCAGGGGATGGGACGAGCAGTACTTC. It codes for CASSEPPRGWDEQYF.

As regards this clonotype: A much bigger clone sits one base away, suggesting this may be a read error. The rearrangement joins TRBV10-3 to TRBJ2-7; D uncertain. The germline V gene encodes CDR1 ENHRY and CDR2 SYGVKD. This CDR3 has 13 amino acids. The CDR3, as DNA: TGTGCCATCGGTGAGTCGTCCGCCTACGAGCAGTACTTC. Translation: CAIGESSAYEQYF.

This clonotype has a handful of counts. The CDR3, as DNA: TGTGCCAGCAGCTGGGGGAGAGTGTTTGAGTTTCGCACCGGGGAGCTGTTTTTT. Translated, it gives CASSWGRVFEFRTGELFF. The V call is TRBV11-2, the J call TRBJ2-2; D assignment may be TRBD1 or TRBD2 (5 bases each). Trimming removed 4 bases from V and 4 bases from J, with 22 bases in between. Per the germline V gene, CDR1 is SGHAT and CDR2 is FQNNGV. CDR3 length: 18 residues.

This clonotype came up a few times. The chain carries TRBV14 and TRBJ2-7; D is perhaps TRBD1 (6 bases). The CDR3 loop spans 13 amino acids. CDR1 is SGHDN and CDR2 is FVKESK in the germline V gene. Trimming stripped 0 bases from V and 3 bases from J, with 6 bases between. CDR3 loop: CASSQETGYEQYF. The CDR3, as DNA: TGTGCCAGCAGCCAAGAGACAGGCTACGAGCAGTACTTC.

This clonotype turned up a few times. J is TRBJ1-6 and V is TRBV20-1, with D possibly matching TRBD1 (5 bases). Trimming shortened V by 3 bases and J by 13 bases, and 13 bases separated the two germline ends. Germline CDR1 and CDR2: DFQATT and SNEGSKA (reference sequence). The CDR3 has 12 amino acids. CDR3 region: CSARLTAGPLHF. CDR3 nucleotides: TGCAGTGCTAGGCTGACAGCTGGCCCCCTCCACTTT.

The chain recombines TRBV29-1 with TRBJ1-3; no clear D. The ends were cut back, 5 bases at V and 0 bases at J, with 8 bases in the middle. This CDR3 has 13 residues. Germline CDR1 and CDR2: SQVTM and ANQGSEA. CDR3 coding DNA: TGCAGCGTTCGGGTTGGCTCTGGAAACACCATATATTTT. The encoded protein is CSVRVGSGNTIYF.

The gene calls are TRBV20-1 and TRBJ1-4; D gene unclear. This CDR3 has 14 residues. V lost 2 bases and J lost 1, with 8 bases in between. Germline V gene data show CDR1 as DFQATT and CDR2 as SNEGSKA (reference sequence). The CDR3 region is CSARSGRTNEKLFF. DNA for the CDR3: TGCAGTGCTAGATCCGGGAGAACTAATGAAAAACTGTTTTTT.

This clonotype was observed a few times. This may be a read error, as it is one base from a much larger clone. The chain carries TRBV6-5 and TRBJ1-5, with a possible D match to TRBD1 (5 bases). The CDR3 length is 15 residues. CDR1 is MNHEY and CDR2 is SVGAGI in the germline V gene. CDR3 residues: CASSFRGTGNQHQHF. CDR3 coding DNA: TGTGCCAGCAGTTTTAGGGGAACAGGCAATCAGCACCAGCATTTT.

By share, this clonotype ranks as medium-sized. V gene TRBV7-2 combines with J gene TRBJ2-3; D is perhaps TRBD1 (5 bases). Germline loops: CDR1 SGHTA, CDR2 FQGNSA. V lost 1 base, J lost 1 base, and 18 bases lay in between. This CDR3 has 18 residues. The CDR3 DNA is TGTGCCAGCAGCTTAGGGGCAGGGCGTTGGGATCGCACAGATACGCAGTATTTT. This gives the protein CASSLGAGRWDRTDTQYF.

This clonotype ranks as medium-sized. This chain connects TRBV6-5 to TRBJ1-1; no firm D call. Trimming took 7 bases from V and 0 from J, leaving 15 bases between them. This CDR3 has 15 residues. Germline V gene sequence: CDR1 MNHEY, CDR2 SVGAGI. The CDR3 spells CASTPRRQVNTEAFF. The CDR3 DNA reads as TGTGCCAGCACCCCCCGAAGGCAGGTGAACACTGAAGCTTTCTTT.

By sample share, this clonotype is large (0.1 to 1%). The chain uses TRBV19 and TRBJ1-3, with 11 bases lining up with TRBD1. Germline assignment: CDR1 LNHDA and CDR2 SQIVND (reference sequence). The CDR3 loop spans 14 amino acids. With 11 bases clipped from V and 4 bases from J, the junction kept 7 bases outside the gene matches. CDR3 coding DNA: TGTGCCTCGACGGACAGGGGGCCGGGAAACACCATATATTTT. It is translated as CASTDRGPGNTIYF.

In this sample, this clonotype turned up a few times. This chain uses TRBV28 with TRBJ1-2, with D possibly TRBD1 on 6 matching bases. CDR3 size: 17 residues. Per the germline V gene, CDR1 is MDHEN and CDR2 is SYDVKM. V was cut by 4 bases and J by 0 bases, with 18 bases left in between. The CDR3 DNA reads TGTGCCAGCAGTTCCCCGTACGGGGGGCCGGCTAACTATGGCTACACCTTC. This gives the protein CASSSPYGGPANYGYTF.

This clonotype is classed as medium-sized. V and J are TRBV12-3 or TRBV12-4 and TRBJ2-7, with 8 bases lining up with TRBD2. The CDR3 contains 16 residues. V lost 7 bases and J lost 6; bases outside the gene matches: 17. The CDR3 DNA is TGTGCCAGCAACCTGCTCCCGGGGCTAGCGGGTAGCGAGCAGTACGTC. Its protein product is CASNLLPGLAGSEQYV.

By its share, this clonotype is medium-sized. The DNA for the CDR3 is TGTGCCAGCACAGAGAAAACTCGAACCGTACACCTCTATGGCTACACCTTC. It encodes CASTEKTRTVHLYGYTF. The V and J genes are TRBV6-5 and TRBJ1-2; D not resolved. The germline V gene has CDR1 MNHEY and CDR2 SVGAGI. Trimming removed 7 bases from V and 4 bases from J, with 25 bases in between. The CDR3 has 17 residues.

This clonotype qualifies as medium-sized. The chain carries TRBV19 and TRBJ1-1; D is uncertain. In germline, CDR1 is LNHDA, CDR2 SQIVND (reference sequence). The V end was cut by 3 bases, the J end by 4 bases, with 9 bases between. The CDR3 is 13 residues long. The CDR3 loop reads CASSMSDGTEAFF. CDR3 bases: TGTGCCAGTAGTATGTCTGACGGCACTGAAGCTTTCTTT.

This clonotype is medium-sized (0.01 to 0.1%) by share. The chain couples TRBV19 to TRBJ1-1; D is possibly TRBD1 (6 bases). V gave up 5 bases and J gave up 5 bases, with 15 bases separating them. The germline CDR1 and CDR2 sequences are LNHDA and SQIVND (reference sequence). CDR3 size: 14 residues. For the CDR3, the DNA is TGTGCCAGTAGTGTTCCTCACAGGGAAACTGAAGCTTTCTTT. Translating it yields CASSVPHRETEAFF.

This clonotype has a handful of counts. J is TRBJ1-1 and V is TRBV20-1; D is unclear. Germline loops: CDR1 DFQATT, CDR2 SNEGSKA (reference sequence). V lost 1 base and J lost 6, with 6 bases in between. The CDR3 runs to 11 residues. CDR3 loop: CSARAAAEAFF. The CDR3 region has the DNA TGCAGTGCTAGAGCGGCGGCTGAAGCTTTCTTT.